The 20 T cell receptor beta chains below come from one sample, sequenced in a study of shared clonotypes between healthy human individuals. CD45RO-negative cells were positively selected for CCR7, leaving out terminally differentiated effector memory CD45RA+ cells. Libraries were prepared by immunoSEQ multiplex PCR; TCRdb keeps only in-frame clonotypes and omits some of them. The profile shows more than 2 million clones, roughly 95% of them singletons. The sample comprised naive CD8+ T cells sorted from blood. Receptor source: a man in his late teens or twenties in good health.

The chain has TRBV28 and TRBJ2-7; 10 nucleotides line up with TRBD1. Unmatched junction bases numbered 8, after V lost 2 bases and J lost 4 bases. The CDR3 spans 16 residues. The germline gives CDR1 MDHEN, CDR2 SYDVKM. The CDR3 region is CASSLKRDRGGYEQYF. The DNA of the CDR3 is TGTGCCAGCAGTTTAAAACGGGACAGGGGTGGTTACGAGCAGTACTTC.

This clone was recorded once. Other DNA sequences from this sample encode an identical CDR3 as well. V usage is TRBV30 and J usage is TRBJ2-7; D is unclear. V lost 0 bases and J 0 bases, leaving 3 bases between the germline ends. This CDR3 contains 12 residues. Looked up from germline, CDR1 is GTSNPN and CDR2 is SVGIG (reference sequence). The CDR3 sequence is CAWSVDSYEQYF. CDR3 DNA sequence: TGTGCCTGGAGTGTGGACTCCTACGAGCAGTACTTC.

This chain joins TRBV6-5 and TRBJ2-7; weak D call: TRBD2 (6 bases). CDR3 size: 16 residues. Germline V gene sequence: CDR1 MNHEY, CDR2 SVGAGI. V lost 0 bases, J lost 3 bases, and 15 bases lay in between. DNA for the CDR3: TGTGCCAGCAGTTACTCGGGGGGAGAATTAAACTACGAGCAGTACTTC. Translating gives CASSYSGGELNYEQYF.

V is TRBV27 and J is TRBJ2-3, with D possibly TRBD1 on 5 matching bases. V was clipped by 5 bases and J by 6 bases, with 21 bases between them. The CDR3 runs to 16 residues. Germline loops: CDR1 MNHEY, CDR2 SMNVEV (reference sequence). The DNA of the CDR3 is TGTGCCAGCAGTCTTTCCGGGCAGGGTTTTTGGGATACGCAGTATTTT. This encodes CASSLSGQGFWDTQYF.

J is TRBJ2-7 and V is TRBV13, with 13 nucleotides matching TRBD2. Germline values: CDR1 PRHDT, CDR2 FYEKMQ (reference sequence). The CDR3 sequence is 16 residues long. J was trimmed by 6 bases and V by 5 bases; bases with no gene match: 10. Here the CDR3 DNA reads TGTGCCAGCAGCCTCAGGACTAGCGGGAGAATGGGCGAGCAGTACTTC. Translating it yields CASSLRTSGRMGEQYF.

The chain is built from TRBV13 and TRBJ2-1; D may be TRBD1 or TRBD2 (5 bases each). The CDR3 totals 13 residues. V gave up 5 bases and J gave up 8 bases, with 13 bases separating them. Germline V CDR1 and CDR2: PRHDT, FYEKMQ (reference sequence). As DNA, the CDR3 is TGTGCCAGCAGCCCCCGGGGCGTTGATGAGCAGTTCTTC. Translation: CASSPRGVDEQFF. The full variable domain, rest sourced from reference TRBV13 and TRBJ2-1, is AAGVIQSPRHLIKEKRETATLKCYPIPRHDTVYWYQQGPGQDPQFLISFYEKMQSDKGSIPDRFSAQQFSDYHSELNMSSLELGDSALYFCASSPRGVDEQFFGPGTRLTVL.

In its sample, this clone was seen once. The V and J genes are TRBV21-1 and TRBJ2-1; TRBD2 is taken as the D call from the table, unchecked against the DNA. TRBV21-1 is tagged as a pseudogene. The CDR3 is 13 amino acids. This CDR3 reads CASSKRGVDEQFF. The CDR3 nucleotides are TGTGCCAGCAGCAAGCGGGGCGTCGATGAGCAGTTCTTC.

The gene calls are TRBV21-1 and TRBJ1-5; the listed D gene, TRBD1, was not tested against the DNA. TRBV21-1 corresponds to a pseudogene. The length of the CDR3 is 19 residues. CDR3 nucleotide sequence: TGTGCCAGCAGCAAAAAACCCGGGACAGACTACTCGGGCGATCAGCCCCAGCATTTT. As protein: CASSKKPGTDYSGDQPQHF.

The rearrangement joins TRBV4-1 to TRBJ1-1; D call uncertain. V was clipped by 3 bases and J by 3 bases, with 14 bases between them. Germline CDR1 is MGHRA and CDR2 is YSYEKL. The CDR3 is 15 amino acids. The CDR3 nucleotides read TGCGCCAGCAGCCAGAAAAGTCAGAGGGACACTGAAGCTTTCTTT. Protein sequence: CASSQKSQRDTEAFF.

This rearrangement joins TRBV7-9 to TRBJ2-3; 12 nucleotides line up with TRBD2. This CDR3 spans 16 amino acids. Per germline, CDR1 SEHNR and CDR2 FQNEAQ (reference sequence). J was trimmed by 4 bases and V by 0 bases; bases with no gene match: 2. CDR3 nucleotide sequence: TGTGCCAGCAGCTTAGCGGGACTAGCGGGCGCAGATACGCAGTATTTT. Its protein product is CASSLAGLAGADTQYF.

V and J are TRBV6-5 and TRBJ2-5, with 10 bases identical to TRBD1. CDR1 is MNHEY, CDR2 SVGAGI, per germline. The CDR3 is 15 residues long. V lost 5 bases and J lost 5; bases outside the gene matches: 8. As DNA, the CDR3 is TGTGCCAGCAGTATAGGACAGGGGGGTGTGGAGACCCAGTACTTC. This gives the protein CASSIGQGGVETQYF.

The CDR3 reads CASTDQEYEQYF. CDR3 in DNA: TGTGCCAGCACCGATCAGGAATACGAGCAGTACTTC. The V and J genes are TRBV27 and TRBJ2-7; D uncertain. V was shortened by 7 bases and J by 4 bases, with 11 bases between the two germline ends. There are 12 residues in the CDR3. CDR1 and CDR2 (germline): MNHEY, SMNVEV (reference sequence).

In DNA, the CDR3 is TGTGCCAGCAGCTCGAGGACTAGCGGGAGGGGCACAGATACGCAGTATTTT. This translates into CASSSRTSGRGTDTQYF. The rearrangement joins TRBV7-2 to TRBJ2-3; 15 bases are shared with TRBD2. The CDR3 contains 17 residues. CDR1 and CDR2 from the germline V gene are SGHTA and FQGNSA. V was clipped by 4 bases and J by 1 base; unmatched bases: 3.

The V and J genes are TRBV5-4 and TRBJ2-3; D uncertain. V gave up 5 bases and J gave up 4 bases, with 17 bases separating them. In germline, CDR1 is SGHNT, CDR2 YYREEE (reference sequence). CDR3 length equals 15 residues. CDR3 amino acids: CASSSQVSGADTQYF. Here the CDR3 DNA reads TGTGCCAGCAGTTCCCAGGTGTCGGGTGCAGATACGCAGTATTTT.

The chain links TRBV27 to TRBJ2-1, with 7 bases lining up with TRBD1. V lost 7 bases and J lost 3; bases outside the gene matches: 3. The CDR3 consists of 13 residues. CDR1 and CDR2 from the germline V gene are MNHEY and SMNVEV (reference sequence). This CDR3 reads CASTQGVYNEQFF. The CDR3 DNA reads as TGTGCCAGCACCCAGGGGGTCTACAATGAGCAGTTCTTC.

The chain has TRBV29-1 and TRBJ2-3, with 12 bases matching TRBD2. V shed 0 bases, J shed 5 bases, and the junction held 9 bases outside the gene matches. Germline V gene lookup returns CDR1 SQVTM and CDR2 ANQGSEA. The CDR3 has 17 residues. The CDR3: CSVEEWPSGGVIDTQYF. The CDR3 bases are TGCAGCGTTGAAGAATGGCCTAGCGGGGGGGTTATAGATACGCAGTATTTT.

This chain links TRBV5-6 with TRBJ2-7; TRBD1 matches 7 bases. Germline V gene data show CDR1 as SGHDT and CDR2 as YYEEEE. The CDR3 extends over 13 amino acids. Losses at the gene ends were 5 bases for V and 4 bases for J; bases not matched to a gene: 6. CDR3 nucleotides: TGTGCCAGCAGGAACAGGGGCAAGTACGAGCAGTACTTC. Translated, it gives CASRNRGKYEQYF. The variable domain in full, completed from reference TRBV5-6 and TRBJ2-7, reads DAGVTQSPTHLIKTRGQQVTLRCSPKSGHDTVSWYQQALGQGPQFIFQYYEEEERQRGNFPDRFSGHQFPNYSSELNVNALLLGDSALYLCASRNRGKYEQYFGPGTRLTVT.

The V gene is TRBV2, the J gene TRBJ1-3; unclear D gene. Germline V gives CDR1 SNHLY, CDR2 FYNNEI. V was trimmed by 0 bases and J by 4 bases, leaving 10 bases between them. The length of the CDR3 is 15 residues. The chain's CDR3 is CASSEALGAGNTIYF. The CDR3 nucleotides read TGTGCCAGCAGTGAAGCGCTAGGTGCCGGAAACACCATATATTTT. Supplemented by reference TRBV2 and TRBJ1-3, the full variable domain reads EPEVTQTPSHQVTQMGQEVILRCVPISNHLYFYWYRQILGQKVEFLVSFYNNEISEKSEIFDDQFSVERPDGSNFTLKIRSTKLEDSAMYFCASSEALGAGNTIYFGEGSWLTVV.

This clone has just one count. The rearrangement links TRBV9 to TRBJ2-7, with 10 bases that match TRBD2. The CDR3 is made up of 17 amino acids. Germline V lookup: CDR1 SGDLS, CDR2 YYNGEE. J lost 0 bases, V lost 4 bases, and 10 bases had no gene match. CDR3: CASSPSGGGRNSYEQYF. CDR3 coding DNA: TGTGCCAGCAGCCCGAGCGGGGGGGGCAGGAACTCCTACGAGCAGTACTTC.

The chain has TRBV6-5 and TRBJ2-5, with D maybe TRBD1 (5 bases). Between the trimmed V and J ends, which lost 2 bases and 1 base, there was a span of 11 bases. The CDR3 has 15 residues. Germline loops: CDR1 MNHEY, CDR2 SVGAGI. CDR3 sequence (DNA): TGTGCCAGCAGTTACGTAGGGGCATCCCAAGAGACCCAGTACTTC. It yields the protein CASSYVGASQETQYF.